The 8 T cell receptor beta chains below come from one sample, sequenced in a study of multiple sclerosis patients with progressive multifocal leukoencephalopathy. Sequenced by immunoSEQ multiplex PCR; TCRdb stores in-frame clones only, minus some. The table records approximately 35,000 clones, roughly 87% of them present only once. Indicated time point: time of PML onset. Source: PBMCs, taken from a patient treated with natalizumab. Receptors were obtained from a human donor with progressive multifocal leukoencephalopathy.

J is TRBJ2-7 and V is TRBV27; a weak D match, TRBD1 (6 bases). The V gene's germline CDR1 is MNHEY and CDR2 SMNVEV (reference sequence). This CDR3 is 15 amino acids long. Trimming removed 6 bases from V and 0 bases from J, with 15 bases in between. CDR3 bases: TGTGCCAGCAGACAATACAGGGCAGGCTCCTACGAGCAGTACTTC. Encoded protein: CASRQYRAGSYEQYF.

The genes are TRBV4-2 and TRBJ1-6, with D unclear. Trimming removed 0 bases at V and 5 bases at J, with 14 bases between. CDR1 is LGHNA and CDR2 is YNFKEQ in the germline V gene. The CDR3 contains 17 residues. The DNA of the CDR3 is TGTGCCAGCAGCCAAGATTTCGGGGTAGCCGATAATTCACCCCTCCACTTT. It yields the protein CASSQDFGVADNSPLHF.

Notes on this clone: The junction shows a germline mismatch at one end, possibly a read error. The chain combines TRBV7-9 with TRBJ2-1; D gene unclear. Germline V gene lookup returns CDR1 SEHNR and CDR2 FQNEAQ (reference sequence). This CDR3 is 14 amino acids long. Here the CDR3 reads CASSLIDSYNEQLF. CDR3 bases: TGTGCCAGCAGCTTGATAGACTCCTACAATGAGCAGCTCTTC.

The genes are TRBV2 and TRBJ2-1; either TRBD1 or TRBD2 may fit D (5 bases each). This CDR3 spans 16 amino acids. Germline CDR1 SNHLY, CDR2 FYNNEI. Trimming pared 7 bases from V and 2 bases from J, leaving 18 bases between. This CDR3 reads CASTSGRTVTYNEQFF. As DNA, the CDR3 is TGTGCCAGCACCTCGGGACGAACAGTTACCTACAATGAGCAGTTCTTC.

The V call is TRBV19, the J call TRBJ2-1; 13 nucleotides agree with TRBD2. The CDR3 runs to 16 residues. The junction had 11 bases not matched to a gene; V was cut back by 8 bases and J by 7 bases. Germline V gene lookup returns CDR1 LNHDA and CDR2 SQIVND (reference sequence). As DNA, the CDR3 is TGTGCCAGTTCTCCAAAGACTAGCGGGAGGAGGAATGAGCAGTTCTTC. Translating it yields CASSPKTSGRRNEQFF.

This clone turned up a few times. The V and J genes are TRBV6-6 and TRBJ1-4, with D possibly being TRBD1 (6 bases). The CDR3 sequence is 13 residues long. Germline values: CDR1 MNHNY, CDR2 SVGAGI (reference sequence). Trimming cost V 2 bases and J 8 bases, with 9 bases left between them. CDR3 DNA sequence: TGTGCCAGCAGTTACATAGGACAGGAAAAACTGTTTTTT. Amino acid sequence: CASSYIGQEKLFF.

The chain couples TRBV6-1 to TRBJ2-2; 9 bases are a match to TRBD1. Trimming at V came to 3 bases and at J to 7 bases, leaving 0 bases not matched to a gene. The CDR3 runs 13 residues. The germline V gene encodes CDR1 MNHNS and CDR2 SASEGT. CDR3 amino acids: CASSETGGGELFF. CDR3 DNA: TGTGCCAGCAGTGAGACAGGGGGCGGGGAGCTGTTTTTT.

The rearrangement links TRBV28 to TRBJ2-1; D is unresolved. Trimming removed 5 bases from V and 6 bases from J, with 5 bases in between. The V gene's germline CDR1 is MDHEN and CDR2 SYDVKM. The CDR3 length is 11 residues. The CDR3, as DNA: TGTGCCAGCAGTCCCCGCAATGAGCAGTTCTTC. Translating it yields CASSPRNEQFF.